This T cell receptor (beta chain) was sequenced during a study of T-cell memory formation after mild COVID-19. Study at large: Clustering of TCRs was largely donor specific.

Study-level points and caveats: Second-wave clones with a day 37 peak had unconfirmed SARS-CoV-2 specificity. Those CD4+ clones that contracted were mainly in CM and EM (CD8+ ones in EMRA).

As for this clonotype: The target antigen is unknown.

5'RACE primed from the constant segment yielded TCR alpha and TCR beta cDNA libraries bearing sample barcodes and UMIs. Each CDR3 protein gets one entry after TCRdb re-called the 5' RACE reads with MiXCR. The data show 150,000 to 200,000 distinct CDR3 sequences, more than 9% seen once. Germline CDR1 reads MDHEN; CDR2 reads SYDVKM. After removal of 4 bases from V and 11 bases from J, the junction contained 10 bases not matched to a gene. This CDR3 contains 15 residues. The gene calls are TRBV28 and TRBJ1-4; TRBD1 matches 10 bases. This sequence originates from a man aged 18 to 35 who had mild COVID-19 (a few samples of this study predate the infection). Cell type and time point are not known. The sequenced sample was PBMCs or a T cell subset sorted from them (not recorded which). For the CDR3, the DNA is TGTGCCAGCAGTTCAGCCGGGACAGGGGTCGAGAAACTGTTTTTT. Translating it yields CASSSAGTGVEKLFF.